This entry describes one TCR beta chain. There is no known antigen for this receptor. Base qualities are not provided; no much larger clone lies one nucleotide away. The entry originates in a study of sequential checkpoint blockade in melanoma (dated by TCRdb to the late 2010s). Looking at the study overall: Using 1:1 randomization, the trial assigned patients either to first-line nivolumab followed by ipilimumab (arm A) or to ipilimumab followed by nivolumab (arm B). Maintenance nivolumab came after both trial sequences.

The immunoSEQ Assay was used to immunosequence TCRbeta CDR3 regions from genomic DNA. Before high-throughput sequencing, the genomic DNA was amplified using bias-controlled multiplex PCR. In the source study's methods: To quantify the absolute abundance of each unique TCRbeta CDR3 region, the sequences were collapsed and filtered. Clonality was defined as 1 minus Pielou's evenness and was calculated using productive rearrangements only. A previously published method was used to identify clones whose frequencies were significantly greater in on-treatment samples than in baseline samples. Sourced from immuneACCESS, this table was stored by TCRdb with only in-frame sequences that have V and J called. A share of the clones is absent; for the studies checked, an unresolved V gene accounts for under half, and the remainder has no known explanation. V, J and clone size are those of that table, while D and trimming were read from the DNA. In this sample the table shows around 41,000 clones, 86% of which occur a single time. The ten largest clonotypes hold more than 10% of the sample.

Read against the paper, the sample's treatment or condition label means: randomized to nivolumab then ipilimumab (arm A) or the reverse (arm B). None of the trial patients had been given prior DNA-damaging chemotherapy. On a FACS Aria II flow cytometer, live CD3+CD8+ cells that were negative for CD19 and CD56 were sorted from thawed PBMCs. CheckMate 064, a randomized, open-label phase II trial of sequential checkpoint blockade, was the source of the samples, all of which came from patients with melanoma. Peripheral blood mononuclear cells were obtained through leukapheresis, purified using Ficoll-Paque, and frozen in human serum containing 10% DMSO. Immediately after sorting, the purity of sorted blood CD3+CD8+ cells was verified to be >98%, after which DNA was extracted. General findings and caveats noted by the study authors: Larger, independent patient cohorts are needed to validate the response-prediction model that combines TCR metrics and mutation burden.

This TCR derives from a human donor with melanoma. Material: CD8+ T cells sorted from blood (inferred from file names), obtained from a patient given nivolumab and ipilimumab in sequence.

The sequenced DNA: TGTGCCACCAGCAAAACCGGGACAATTAATCAGCCCCAGCATTTT. Its protein is CATSKTGTINQPQHF. The sequence links TRBV15 to TRBJ1-5; the D gene is perhaps TRBD1, from 6 matching bases. The germline ends are 14 bases apart after V is trimmed by 4 bases and J by 4 bases. Taken from the germline V gene (reference sequence), the CDR1 and CDR2 loops are LNHNV and YYDKDF. Taken from cysteine to phenylalanine, the CDR3 has 15 residues. The sequence is cut down to CDR3 DNA, 45 bases in frame from base 1.